A selection of T cell receptor beta chains follows, all from one sample in a study of control samples from healthy donors and cancer patients. The table came from immunoSEQ multiplex PCR; TCRdb's copy has only in-frame clones and leaves some out. This table lists under 200,000 clones. Sequenced input: blood. The receptors come from a woman aged 25 to 39 in good health. Each CDR3 is given with its conserved first and last residue. A D gene is named only where the DNA matches it firmly.

V	D	J	DNA	CDR3
TRBV19	TRBD1	TRBJ1-5	TGTGCCAGTAGTTCCTTGGGACAGGGGATCAATCAGCCCCAGCATTTT	CASSSLGQGINQPQHF
TRBV4-1	NA	TRBJ2-7	TGCGCCAGCAGCCCTTCCGGACGCGAGCAGTACTTC	CASSPSGREQYF
TRBV6-2/TRBV6-3	NA	TRBJ2-5	TGTGCCAGCAGTTCGGACGAGGAGTACCAAGAGACCCAGTACTTC	CASSSDEEYQETQYF
TRBV24-1	NA	TRBJ2-7	TGTGCCACCAGTGGTATTAGCTACGAGCAGTACTTC	CATSGISYEQYF
TRBV3-1/TRBV3-2	TRBD1	TRBJ2-7	TGTGCCAGCAGCCAACCCGGGACAGGCCACTCCTACGAGCAGTACTTC	CASSQPGTGHSYEQYF
TRBV13	NA	TRBJ2-1	TGTGCCAGCAGCTTAGATAAGGGGGGAAATGAGCAGTTCTTC	CASSLDKGGNEQFF
TRBV19	NA	TRBJ1-1	TGTGCCAGTAGTATATCTGGTTTGGGGGTCGCTGAAGCTTTCTTT	CASSISGLGVAEAFF
TRBV6-5	NA	TRBJ2-2	TGTGCCAGCAGTTACTCGATGGTATGGAACACCGGGGAGCTGTTTTTT	CASSYSMVWNTGELFF
TRBV9	NA	TRBJ2-1	TGTGCCAGCAGCAACATCATCGGGGACCCCAGCTCCTACAATGAGCAGTTCTTC	CASSNIIGDPSSYNEQFF
TRBV7-2	NA	TRBJ1-5	TGTGCCAGCAGCTTAGATCAGGTTAGCAATCAGCCCCAGCATTTT	CASSLDQVSNQPQHF